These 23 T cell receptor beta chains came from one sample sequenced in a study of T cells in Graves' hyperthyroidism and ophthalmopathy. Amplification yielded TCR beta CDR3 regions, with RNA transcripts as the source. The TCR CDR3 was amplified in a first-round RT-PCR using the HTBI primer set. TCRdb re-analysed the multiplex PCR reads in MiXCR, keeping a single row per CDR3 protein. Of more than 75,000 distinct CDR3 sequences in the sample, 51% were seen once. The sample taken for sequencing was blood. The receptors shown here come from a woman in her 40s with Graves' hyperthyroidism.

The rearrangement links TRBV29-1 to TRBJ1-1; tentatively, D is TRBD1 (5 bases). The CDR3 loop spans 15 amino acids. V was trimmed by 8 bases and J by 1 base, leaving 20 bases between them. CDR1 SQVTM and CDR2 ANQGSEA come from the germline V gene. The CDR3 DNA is TGCAGCTCCGTAGGGGTCGGCAGCTCGAACACTGAAGCTTTCTTT. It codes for CSSVGVGSSNTEAFF.

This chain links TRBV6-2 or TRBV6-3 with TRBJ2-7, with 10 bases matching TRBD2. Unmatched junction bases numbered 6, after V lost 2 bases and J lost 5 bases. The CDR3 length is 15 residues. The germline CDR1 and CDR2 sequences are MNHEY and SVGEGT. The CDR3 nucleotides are TGTGCCAGCAGTTACCCGGCTAGCGGGAGCCACGAGCAGTACTTC. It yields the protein CASSYPASGSHEQYF.

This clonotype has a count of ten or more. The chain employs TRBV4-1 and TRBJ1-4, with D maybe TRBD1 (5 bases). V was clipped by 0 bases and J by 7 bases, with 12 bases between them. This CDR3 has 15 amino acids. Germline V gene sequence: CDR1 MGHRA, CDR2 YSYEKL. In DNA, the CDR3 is TGCGCCAGCAGCCAAGAACAGGCGCGAAGTGAAAAACTGTTTTTT. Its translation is CASSQEQARSEKLFF.

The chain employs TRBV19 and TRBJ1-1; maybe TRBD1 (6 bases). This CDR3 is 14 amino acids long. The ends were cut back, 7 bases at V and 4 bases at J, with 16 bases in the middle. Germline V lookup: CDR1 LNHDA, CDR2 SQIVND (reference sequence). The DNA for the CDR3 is TGTGCCAGTATGAGGGACACATGGAGCACTGAAGCTTTCTTT. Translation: CASMRDTWSTEAFF.

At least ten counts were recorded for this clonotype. The CDR3 DNA is TGCGCCAGCAGCGACGAGGGACTAGCGGGAGGGTACGAGCAGTACTTC. Protein product: CASSDEGLAGGYEQYF. The chain employs TRBV5-1 and TRBJ2-7; 16 bases line up with TRBD2. The CDR3 extends over 16 amino acids. Trimming at V came to 4 bases and at J to 4 bases, leaving 5 bases not matched to a gene. Per the germline V gene, CDR1 is SGHRS and CDR2 is YFSETQ.

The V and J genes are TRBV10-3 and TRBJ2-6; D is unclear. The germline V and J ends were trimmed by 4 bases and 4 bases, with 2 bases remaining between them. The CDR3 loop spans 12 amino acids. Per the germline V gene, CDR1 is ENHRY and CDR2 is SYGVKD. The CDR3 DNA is TGTGCCATCAGTGCCGGGGCCAACGTCCTGACTTTC. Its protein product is CAISAGANVLTF.

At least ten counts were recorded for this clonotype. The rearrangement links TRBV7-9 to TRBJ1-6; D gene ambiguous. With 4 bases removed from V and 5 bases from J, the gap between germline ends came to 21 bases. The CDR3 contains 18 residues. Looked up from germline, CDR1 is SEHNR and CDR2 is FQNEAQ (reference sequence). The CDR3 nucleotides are TGTGCCAGCAGCTCGCCGGGGTATAACTGTGCCAATAATTCACCCCTCCACTTT. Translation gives CASSSPGYNCANNSPLHF.

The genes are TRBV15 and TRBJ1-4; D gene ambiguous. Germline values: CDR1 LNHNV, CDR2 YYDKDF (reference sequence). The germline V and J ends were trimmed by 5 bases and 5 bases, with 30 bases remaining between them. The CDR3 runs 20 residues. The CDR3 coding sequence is TGTGCCACCAGCGCCCGACTAGCACACACCGGGGAGCGGACGAATGAAAAACTGTTTTTT. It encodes CATSARLAHTGERTNEKLFF.

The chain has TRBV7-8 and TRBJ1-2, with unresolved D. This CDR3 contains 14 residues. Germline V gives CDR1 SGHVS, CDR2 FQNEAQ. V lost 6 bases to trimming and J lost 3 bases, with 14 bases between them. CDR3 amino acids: CASSYAGQHYGYTF. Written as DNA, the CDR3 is TGTGCCAGCAGTTACGCCGGGCAGCACTATGGCTACACCTTC.

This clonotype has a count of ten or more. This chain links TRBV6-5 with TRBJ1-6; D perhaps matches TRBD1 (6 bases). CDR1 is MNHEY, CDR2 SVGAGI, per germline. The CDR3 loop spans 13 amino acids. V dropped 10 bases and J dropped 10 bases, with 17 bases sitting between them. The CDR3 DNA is TGTGCCATCGGGAGGGGGGGCGGCTCACCCCTCCACTTT. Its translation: CAIGRGGGSPLHF.

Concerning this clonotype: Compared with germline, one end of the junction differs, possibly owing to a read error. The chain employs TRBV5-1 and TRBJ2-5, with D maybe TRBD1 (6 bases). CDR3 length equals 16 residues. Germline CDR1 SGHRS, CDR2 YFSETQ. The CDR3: CASSLDGTSYQETQYF. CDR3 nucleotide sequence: TGCGCCAGCAGTTTGGACGGGACATCGTACCAAGAGACCCAGTACTTC.

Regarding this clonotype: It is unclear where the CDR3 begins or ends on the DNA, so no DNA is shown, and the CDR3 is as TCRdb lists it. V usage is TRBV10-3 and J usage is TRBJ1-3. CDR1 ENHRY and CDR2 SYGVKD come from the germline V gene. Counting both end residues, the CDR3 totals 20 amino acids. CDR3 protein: CAIGQAGGYEQYFGPGTIYF.

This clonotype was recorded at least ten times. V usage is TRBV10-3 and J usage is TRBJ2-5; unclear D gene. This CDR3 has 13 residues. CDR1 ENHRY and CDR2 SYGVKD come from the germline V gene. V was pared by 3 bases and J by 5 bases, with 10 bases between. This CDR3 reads CAISDGPGETQYF. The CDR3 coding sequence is TGTGCCATCAGTGATGGCCCCGGGGAGACCCAGTACTTC.

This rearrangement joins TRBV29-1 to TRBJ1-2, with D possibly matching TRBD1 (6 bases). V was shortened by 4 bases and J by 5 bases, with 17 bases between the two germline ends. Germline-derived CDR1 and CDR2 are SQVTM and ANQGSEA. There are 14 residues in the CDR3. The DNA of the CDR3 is TGCAGCGTTGCGGGGGGGGGGCTAGCGTATGGCTACACCTTC. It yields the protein CSVAGGGLAYGYTF.

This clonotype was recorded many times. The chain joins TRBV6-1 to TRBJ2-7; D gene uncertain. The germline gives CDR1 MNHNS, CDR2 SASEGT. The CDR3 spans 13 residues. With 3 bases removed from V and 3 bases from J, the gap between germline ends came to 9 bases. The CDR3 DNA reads TGTGCCAGCAGTGACCAGACCAACTACGAGCAGTACTTC. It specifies CASSDQTNYEQYF.

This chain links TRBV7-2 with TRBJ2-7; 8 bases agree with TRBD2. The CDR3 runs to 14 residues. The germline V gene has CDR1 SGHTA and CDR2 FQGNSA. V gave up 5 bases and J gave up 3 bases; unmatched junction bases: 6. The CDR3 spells CASSRAGGLYEQYF. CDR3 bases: TGTGCCAGCAGCCGGGCGGGGGGTCTCTACGAGCAGTACTTC. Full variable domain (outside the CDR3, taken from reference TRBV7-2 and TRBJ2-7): GAGVSQSPSNKVTEKGKDVELRCDPISGHTALYWYRQSLGQGLEFLIYFQGNSAPDKSGLPSDRFSAERTGGSVSTLTIQRTQQEDSAVYLCASSRAGGLYEQYFGPGTRLTVT.

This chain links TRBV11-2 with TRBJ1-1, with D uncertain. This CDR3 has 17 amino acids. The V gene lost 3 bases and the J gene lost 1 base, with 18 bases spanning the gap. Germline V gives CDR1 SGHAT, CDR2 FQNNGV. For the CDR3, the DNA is TGTGCCAGCAGCTTTTCGACCCCGGGGTTACGGAACACTGAAGCTTTCTTT. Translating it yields CASSFSTPGLRNTEAFF. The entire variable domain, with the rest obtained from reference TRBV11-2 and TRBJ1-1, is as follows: EAGVAQSPRYKIIEKRQSVAFWCNPISGHATLYWYQQILGQGPKLLIQFQNNGVVDDSQLPKDRFSAERLKGVDSTLKIQPAKLEDSAVYLCASSFSTPGLRNTEAFFGQGTRLTVV.

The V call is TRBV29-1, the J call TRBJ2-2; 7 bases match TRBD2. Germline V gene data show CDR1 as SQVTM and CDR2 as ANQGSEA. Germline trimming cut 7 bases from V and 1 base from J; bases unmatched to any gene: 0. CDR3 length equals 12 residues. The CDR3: CSAGGNTGELFF. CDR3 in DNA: TGCAGCGCGGGAGGGAACACCGGGGAGCTGTTTTTT.

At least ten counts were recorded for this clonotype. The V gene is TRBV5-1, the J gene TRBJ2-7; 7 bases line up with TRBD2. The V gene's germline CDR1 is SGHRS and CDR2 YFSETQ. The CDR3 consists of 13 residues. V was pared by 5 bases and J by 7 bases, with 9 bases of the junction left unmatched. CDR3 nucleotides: TGCGCCAGCAGGGTGCGGGAGCTCTCAGAGCAGTACTTC. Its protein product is CASRVRELSEQYF.

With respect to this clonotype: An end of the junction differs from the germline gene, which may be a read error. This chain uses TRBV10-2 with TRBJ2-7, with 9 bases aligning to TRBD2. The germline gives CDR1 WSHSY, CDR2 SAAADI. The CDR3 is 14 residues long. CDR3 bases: TGTGCCAGCAGCCCGGTTAGCGGGAGTTCCGAGCAGTACTTC. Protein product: CASSPVSGSSEQYF.

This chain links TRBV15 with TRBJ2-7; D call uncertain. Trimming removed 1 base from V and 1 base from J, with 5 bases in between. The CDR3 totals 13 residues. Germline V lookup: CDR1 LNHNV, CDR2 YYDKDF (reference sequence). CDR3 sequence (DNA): TGTGCCACCAGCAGAGGTGGGTCCTACGAGCAGTACTTC. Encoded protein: CATSRGGSYEQYF. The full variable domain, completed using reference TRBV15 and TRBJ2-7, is DAMVIQNPRYQVTQFGKPVTLSCSQTLNHNVMYWYQQKSSQAPKLLFHYYDKDFNNEADTPDNFQSRRPNTSFCFLDIRSPGLGDTAMYLCATSRGGSYEQYFGPGTRLTVT.

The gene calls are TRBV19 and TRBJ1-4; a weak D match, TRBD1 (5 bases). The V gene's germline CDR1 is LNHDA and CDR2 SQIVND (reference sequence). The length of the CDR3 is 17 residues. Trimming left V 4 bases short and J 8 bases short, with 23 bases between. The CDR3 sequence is CASSSTTGTLGGEKLFF. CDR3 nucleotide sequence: TGTGCCAGTAGTAGCACAACCGGGACCCTAGGAGGAGAAAAACTGTTTTTT. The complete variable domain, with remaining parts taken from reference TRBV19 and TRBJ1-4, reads DGGITQSPKYLFRKEGQNVTLSCEQNLNHDAMYWYRQDPGQGLRLIYYSQIVNDFQKGDIAEGYSVSREKKESFPLTVTSAQKNPTAFYLCASSSTTGTLGGEKLFFGSGTQLSVL.

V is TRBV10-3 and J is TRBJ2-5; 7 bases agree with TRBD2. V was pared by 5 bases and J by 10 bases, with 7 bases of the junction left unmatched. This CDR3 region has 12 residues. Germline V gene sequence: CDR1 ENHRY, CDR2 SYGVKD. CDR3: CAISPGGGCQYF. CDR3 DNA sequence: TGTGCCATCAGTCCTGGCGGGGGTTGCCAGTACTTC.